This entry concerns a single T cell receptor (beta chain). What it recognizes is unknown. This sample stems from a study of OX40 agonist ivuxolimab in advanced cancers. Overall study context: Patients took ivuxolimab, an agonistic anti-OX40 (CD134) antibody. Among those treated, three patients had partial responses, one with hepatocellular carcinoma and two with cutaneous melanoma. Points from the study as a whole: Clonal expansion by week 6 occurred in CD4+ and CD8+ blood T cells (at 0.1 to 3.0 mg/kg). Among the lowest levels of clonal expansion were found in partial responders at 0.1-3.0 mg/kg.

Generated by immunoSEQ multiplex PCR, the TCRdb table keeps only in-frame clones and is missing some. The data contain more than 70,000 clones, 65% to 90% of them seen just once; the ten biggest clones take up about 0.57%. Germline V gene sequence: CDR1 GTSNPN, CDR2 SVGIG (reference sequence). The V gene lost 2 bases and the J gene lost 3 bases, with 2 bases spanning the gap. This CDR3 region has 11 residues. This receptor was taken from an adult with an advanced solid tumor such as melanoma, head and neck, liver or kidney cancer. Sequenced material: CD4+ or CD8+ T cells sorted from blood, taken in a trial of the OX40 agonist ivuxolimab. The chain couples TRBV30 to TRBJ1-3; D is unclear. The CDR3 region has the DNA TGTGCCTGGAGTATTGGAAACACCATATATTTT. Its protein is CAWSIGNTIYF.